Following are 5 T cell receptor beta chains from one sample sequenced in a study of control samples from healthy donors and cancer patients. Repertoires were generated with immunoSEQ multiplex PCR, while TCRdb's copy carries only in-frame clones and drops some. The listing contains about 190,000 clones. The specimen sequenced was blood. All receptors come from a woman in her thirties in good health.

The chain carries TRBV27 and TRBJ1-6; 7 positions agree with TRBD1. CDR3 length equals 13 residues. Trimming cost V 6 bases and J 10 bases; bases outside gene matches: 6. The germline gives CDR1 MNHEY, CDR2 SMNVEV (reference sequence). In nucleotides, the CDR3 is TGTGCCAGCAGACAGGGGCGCGGCTCACCCCTCCACTTT. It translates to CASRQGRGSPLHF.

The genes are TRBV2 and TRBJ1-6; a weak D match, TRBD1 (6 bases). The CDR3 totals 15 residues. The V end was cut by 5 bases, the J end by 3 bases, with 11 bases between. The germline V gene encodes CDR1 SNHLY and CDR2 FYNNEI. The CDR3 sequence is CASSPRQVYNSPLHF. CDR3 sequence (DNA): TGTGCCAGCAGTCCCCGACAGGTCTATAATTCACCCCTCCACTTT.

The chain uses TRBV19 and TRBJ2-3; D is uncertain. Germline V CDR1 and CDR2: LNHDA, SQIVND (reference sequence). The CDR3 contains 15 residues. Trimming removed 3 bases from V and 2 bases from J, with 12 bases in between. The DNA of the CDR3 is TGTGCCAGTAGTATGCTGCACCAGGTCACAGATACGCAGTATTTT. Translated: CASSMLHQVTDTQYF. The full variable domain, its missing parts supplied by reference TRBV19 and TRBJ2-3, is DGGITQSPKYLFRKEGQNVTLSCEQNLNHDAMYWYRQDPGQGLRLIYYSQIVNDFQKGDIAEGYSVSREKKESFPLTVTSAQKNPTAFYLCASSMLHQVTDTQYFGPGTRLTVL.

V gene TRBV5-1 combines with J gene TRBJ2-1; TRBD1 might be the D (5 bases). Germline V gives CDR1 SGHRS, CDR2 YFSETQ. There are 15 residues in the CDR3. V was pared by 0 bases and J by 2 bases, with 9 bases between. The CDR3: CASSLVGAAYNEQFF. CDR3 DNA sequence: TGCGCCAGCAGCTTGGTTGGGGCGGCCTACAATGAGCAGTTCTTC.

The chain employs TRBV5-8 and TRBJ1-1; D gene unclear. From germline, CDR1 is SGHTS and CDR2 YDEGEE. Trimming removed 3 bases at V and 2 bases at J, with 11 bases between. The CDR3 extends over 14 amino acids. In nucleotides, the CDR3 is TGTGCCAGCAGCTACATTGGCTTAAACACTGAAGCTTTCTTT. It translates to CASSYIGLNTEAFF.